The next 23 T cell receptor beta chains were all read from a single sample in a study of response to subunit inactivated influenza vaccine (dated by TCRdb to between 2018 and 2020). The method was RT-PCR. The sequencer was an Illumina HiSeq 2500. TCRdb ran its own pipeline on the public reads, namely fastp trimming at Q25 and MiXCR clone calling, and kept in-frame beta chains. For every CDR3 protein sequence, its rows merge into one entry that carries the most common genes and DNA. This sample comprises about 500,000 distinct CDR3 sequences, approximately 15% of them detected only once. The ten largest clones take up about 3% of the sample. The starting material was CD4+ T cells sorted from PBMCs, obtained around 25 months after vaccination. The receptors come from a man aged 50 to 69 who received an inactivated influenza vaccine. Donor details come from another sample of the same person, matched by shared clones.

This clonotype came up many times. The chain combines TRBV3-1 with TRBJ2-3; 8 bases match TRBD1. The CDR3 extends over 16 amino acids. J gave up 4 bases and V 1 base, and 7 bases lay outside the gene matches. The V gene's germline CDR1 is LGHDT and CDR2 YNNKEL (reference sequence). The CDR3 nucleotides are TGTGCCAGCAGCCAAGTTTCCCGCAGGGGGCCAGATACGCAGTATTTT. Its protein product is CASSQVSRRGPDTQYF.

The J gene is TRBJ2-6, the V gene TRBV5-1; D ambiguous. V was trimmed by 6 bases and J by 0 bases, leaving 13 bases between them. Germline loops: CDR1 SGHRS, CDR2 YFSETQ. The CDR3 is made up of 16 amino acids. CDR3 in amino acids: CASTWEQISGANVLTF. CDR3 coding DNA: TGCGCCAGCACCTGGGAACAAATCTCTGGGGCCAACGTCCTGACTTTC.

This chain connects TRBV18 to TRBJ1-2; no firm D call. Germline CDR1 KGHSH, CDR2 LQKENI. The CDR3 totals 16 residues. Trimming shortened V by 2 bases and J by 0 bases, and 13 bases separated the two germline ends. CDR3 sequence reads: CASSPTRLRANYGYTF. CDR3 DNA: TGTGCCAGCTCACCAACTCGTCTGCGAGCTAACTATGGCTACACCTTC.

Only a few counts were recorded for this clonotype. This chain links TRBV18 with TRBJ2-2; 7 positions agree with TRBD2. Germline V lookup: CDR1 KGHSH, CDR2 LQKENI. The CDR3 extends over 17 amino acids. V was clipped by 0 bases and J by 0 bases; unmatched bases: 4. CDR3 region: CASSPPSLAANTGELFF. The CDR3 DNA follows: TGTGCCAGCTCACCACCAAGCCTAGCGGCGAACACCGGGGAGCTGTTTTTT.

This chain's CDR3 is CASSLLQGRGYTF. Written as DNA, the CDR3 is TGTGCCAGCAGCTTACTTCAGGGGAGGGGCTACACCTTC. The V call is TRBV7-2, the J call TRBJ1-2; TRBD1 might be the D (6 bases). Germline CDR1 SGHTA, CDR2 FQGNSA. V was trimmed by 2 bases and J by 8 bases, leaving 12 bases between them. The CDR3 totals 13 residues.

The V call is TRBV6-5, the J call TRBJ1-2; D unresolved. Germline V gene data show CDR1 as MNHEY and CDR2 as SVGAGI. CDR3 length: 16 amino acids. V was clipped by 5 bases and J by 0 bases, with 16 bases between them. The CDR3 sequence is CASSHHPRQPNYGYTF. DNA for the CDR3: TGTGCCAGCAGTCACCATCCTAGGCAGCCTAACTATGGCTACACCTTC.

This rearrangement joins TRBV2 to TRBJ1-6; 12 bases align to TRBD1. This CDR3 comprises 15 residues. From germline, CDR1 is SNHLY and CDR2 FYNNEI. Germline trimming cut 7 bases from V and 9 bases from J; bases unmatched to any gene: 7. CDR3 DNA: TGTGCCAGCAATCCCCGGGACAGGGGGCTTTCACCCCTCCACTTT. As protein: CASNPRDRGLSPLHF.

This clonotype was counted only a few times. The genes are TRBV7-9 and TRBJ1-3; tentative D call: TRBD1 (5 bases). The ends were cut back, 5 bases at V and 0 bases at J, with 11 bases in the middle. The CDR3 covers 15 residues. The germline V gene encodes CDR1 SEHNR and CDR2 FQNEAQ (reference sequence). The CDR3 loop reads CASSPQGSSGNTIYF. The CDR3 coding sequence is TGTGCCAGCAGCCCCCAGGGTAGCTCTGGAAACACCATATATTTT.

This clonotype was counted between two and nine times. V is TRBV7-9 and J is TRBJ2-1, with 8 bases lining up with TRBD2. V lost 5 bases to trimming and J lost 0 bases; unmatched junction nucleotides: 6. Germline V gene lookup returns CDR1 SEHNR and CDR2 FQNEAQ (reference sequence). CDR3 size: 16 residues. This CDR3 is CASSQLAGGSYNEQFF. CDR3 coding DNA: TGTGCCAGCAGCCAACTGGCGGGGGGCTCCTACAATGAGCAGTTCTTC.

The V gene is TRBV5-4, the J gene TRBJ2-6, with D uncertain. CDR3 size: 17 residues. Trimming removed 0 bases from V and 2 bases from J, with 12 bases in between. CDR1 is SGHNT and CDR2 is YYREEE in the germline V gene (reference sequence). The CDR3 nucleotides are TGTGCCAGCAGCTTGGAGTTAGGGCAGGCTGGGGCCAACGTCCTGACTTTC. Amino acids: CASSLELGQAGANVLTF.

This clonotype showed up many times. The chain uses TRBV12-3 or TRBV12-4 and TRBJ2-1; D perhaps matches TRBD2 (5 bases). Trimming left V 6 bases short and J 10 bases short, with 13 bases between. CDR3 length equals 12 residues. CDR3 DNA: TGTGCCAGCAGAGATGTCGGGGAGGAGCAGTTCTTC. This translates into CASRDVGEEQFF.

This clonotype was seen repeatedly, ten times or more. The chain couples TRBV5-1 to TRBJ1-5; D perhaps matches TRBD1 (6 bases). Germline CDR1 is SGHRS and CDR2 is YFSETQ. CDR3 length equals 14 residues. V shed 4 bases and J shed 2 bases, with 10 bases lying between them. The DNA for the CDR3 is TGCGCCAGCAGCGAGGGGGGGGGCAATCAGCCCCAGCATTTT. As protein: CASSEGGGNQPQHF.

In this sample, this clonotype turned up a few times. This chain joins TRBV20-1 and TRBJ2-2, with 7 bases that match TRBD1. CDR1 and CDR2 (germline): DFQATT, SNEGSKA (reference sequence). Losses at the gene ends were 5 bases for V and 5 bases for J; bases not matched to a gene: 11. There are 15 residues in the CDR3. The CDR3 loop reads CSAPAQQGRTGELFF. The CDR3 DNA follows: TGCAGTGCTCCCGCGCAACAGGGGCGGACCGGGGAGCTGTTTTTT.

The chain links TRBV28 to TRBJ1-4; 8 bases map to TRBD1. The germline V gene has CDR1 MDHEN and CDR2 SYDVKM. This CDR3 comprises 15 residues. Trimming at V came to 5 bases and at J to 4 bases, leaving 6 bases not matched to a gene. In nucleotides, the CDR3 is TGTGCCAGCAGTCAGGACAGGGTCCGTAATGAAAAACTGTTTTTT. It is translated as CASSQDRVRNEKLFF.

This clonotype has more than one count but fewer than ten. V and J are TRBV14 and TRBJ2-1; D is unclear. The ends were cut back, 4 bases at V and 4 bases at J, with 17 bases in the middle. CDR1 and CDR2 from the germline V gene are SGHDN and FVKESK. CDR3 length: 16 amino acids. The CDR3 region is CASSRRDGWDYNEQFF. The CDR3 DNA follows: TGTGCCAGCAGCCGACGAGATGGCTGGGATTACAATGAGCAGTTCTTC.

Many counts were recorded for this clonotype. The rearrangement uses TRBV6-1 and TRBJ1-6; D is unresolved. The CDR3 covers 13 residues. Germline V gives CDR1 MNHNS, CDR2 SASEGT. V lost 6 bases and J lost 5, with 8 bases in between. The CDR3, as DNA: TGTGCCAGCAGGAGATACCATAATTCACCCCTCCACTTT. Translated: CASRRYHNSPLHF.

The J gene is TRBJ2-1, the V gene TRBV5-5; possibly TRBD2 for D (5 bases). Germline lookup yields CDR1 SGHKS and CDR2 YYEKEE (reference sequence). CDR3 length: 14 amino acids. Trimming shortened V by 2 bases and J by 3 bases, and 9 bases separated the two germline ends. As DNA, the CDR3 is TGTGCCAGCAGCTTTGAGCGGAACTACAATGAGCAGTTCTTC. Residues: CASSFERNYNEQFF.

Ten or more counts support this clonotype. The gene calls are TRBV20-1 and TRBJ2-1; 9 bases map to TRBD1. The CDR3 has 16 amino acids. Trimming at V came to 0 bases and at J to 2 bases, leaving 5 bases not matched to a gene. Germline V gene data show CDR1 as DFQATT and CDR2 as SNEGSKA (reference sequence). CDR3 region: CSARDVTGGTYNEQFF. CDR3 DNA: TGCAGTGCTAGAGACGTAACAGGGGGCACCTACAATGAGCAGTTCTTC.

The chain combines TRBV28 with TRBJ2-7, with 8 bases fitting TRBD1. Trimming took 1 base from V and 6 from J; bases not matched to a gene: 5. Germline CDR1 reads MDHEN; CDR2 reads SYDVKM. The CDR3 length is 14 residues. The CDR3 region is CASSLFGGQGEQYF. The CDR3 bases are TGTGCCAGCAGTTTATTTGGCGGACAGGGCGAGCAGTACTTC.

The rearrangement joins TRBV20-1 to TRBJ1-2, with 9 bases that match TRBD1. Per the germline V gene, CDR1 is DFQATT and CDR2 is SNEGSKA (reference sequence). J was trimmed by 2 bases and V by 6 bases; bases with no gene match: 7. This CDR3 comprises 14 residues. In DNA, the CDR3 is TGCAGTGCAATACCCGGGACAGGGAACTATGGCTACACCTTC. Translation gives CSAIPGTGNYGYTF.

This clonotype was seen a few times. In DNA form, the CDR3 reads TGCAGCGTTGGTCGGAGAGGGTTCACAGATACGCAGTATTTT. This gives the protein CSVGRRGFTDTQYF. The chain couples TRBV29-1 to TRBJ2-3; TRBD2 is a possible D gene (5 bases). CDR1 is SQVTM, CDR2 ANQGSEA, per germline. The CDR3 has 14 residues. The V end was cut by 4 bases, the J end by 2 bases, with 13 bases between.

This clonotype has more than one count but fewer than ten. This chain links TRBV12-3 or TRBV12-4 with TRBJ2-3; a weak D match, TRBD1 (8 bases). The CDR3 contains 13 residues. Trimming left V 5 bases short and J 8 bases short, with 14 bases between. CDR3 coding DNA: TGTGCCAGCAGTGCCTACAGGGGGGGTACGCAGTATTTT. Translation: CASSAYRGGTQYF.

The chain combines TRBV20-1 with TRBJ1-5; TRBD1 might be the D (5 bases). This CDR3 region has 13 residues. V dropped 4 bases and J dropped 4 bases, with 11 bases sitting between them. From germline, CDR1 is DFQATT and CDR2 SNEGSKA (reference sequence). The CDR3 is CSATGTQNQPQHF. As DNA, the CDR3 is TGCAGTGCTACCGGGACTCAGAATCAGCCCCAGCATTTT.